The source of this T cell receptor (beta chain) is a study of T cell responses to AZD1222 COVID-19 vaccine. The repertoire was sequenced with immunoSEQ multiplex PCR; TCRdb's copy has only in-frame clones and lacks some. The sample has about 100,000 clones, around nine tenths seen once. With respect to this clone: Its specificity is not known.

The CDR3 runs 15 residues. V lost 6 bases to trimming and J lost 7 bases; unmatched junction nucleotides: 6. CDR1 and CDR2 (germline): MNHEY, SVGAGI. General study findings and limits: Spike as a whole was targeted by vaccine-associated CD4 TCRs, dominant at 160-218 and 743-854. Baseline serology detected seropositivity in only five or six AZD1222 recipients. Sampling captured repertoires only after the peak T cell response. Clonal diversity may have been underestimated in mostly white British donors.

This receptor was taken from an adult in good health. This chain links TRBV6-5 with TRBJ2-2; 12 bases are a match to TRBD2. Material: peripheral blood, obtained on day 0 of AZD1222 vaccination. CDR3 residues: CASRPSGGDSGELFF. Written as DNA, the CDR3 is TGTGCCAGCAGACCTAGCGGGGGGGACAGCGGGGAGCTGTTTTTT.